This T cell receptor (beta chain) was recorded in a study of Graves' ophthalmopathy and Graves' hyperthyroidism. TCR beta CDR3 amplification used RNA transcripts. The authors performed first-round RT-PCR with HTBI primers and then a second-round multiplex PCR. In TCRdb, the multiplex PCR reads were re-called with MiXCR into one record per CDR3 protein. In the table there are approximately 1.2 million distinct CDR3 sequences, about 35% of which are singletons. V dropped 6 bases and J dropped 8 bases, with 16 bases sitting between them. The CDR3 covers 13 residues. The source of this sequence is an adult man with Graves' hyperthyroidism. The chain links TRBV12-3 or TRBV12-4 to TRBJ1-2; the D gene is possibly TRBD1 (6 bases). Sequenced material: peripheral blood or thyroid tissue (not recorded which). CDR3 in DNA: TGTGCCAGCAGCGGTGCGGGGGCTAAGGGCTACACCTTC. Translating gives CASSGAGAKGYTF.